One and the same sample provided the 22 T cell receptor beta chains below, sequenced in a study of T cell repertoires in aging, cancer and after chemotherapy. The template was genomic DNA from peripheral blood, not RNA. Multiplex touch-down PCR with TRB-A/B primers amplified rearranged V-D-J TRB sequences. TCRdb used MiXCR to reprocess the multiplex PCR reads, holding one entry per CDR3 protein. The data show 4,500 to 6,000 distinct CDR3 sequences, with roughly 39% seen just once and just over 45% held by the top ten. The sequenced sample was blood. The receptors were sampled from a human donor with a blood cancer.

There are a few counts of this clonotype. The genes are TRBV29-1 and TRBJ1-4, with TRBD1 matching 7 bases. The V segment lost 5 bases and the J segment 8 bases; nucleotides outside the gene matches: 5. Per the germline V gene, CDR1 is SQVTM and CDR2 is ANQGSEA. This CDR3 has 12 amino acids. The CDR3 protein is CSVWAGGEKLFF. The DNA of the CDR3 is TGCAGCGTTTGGGCAGGGGGAGAAAAACTGTTTTTT.

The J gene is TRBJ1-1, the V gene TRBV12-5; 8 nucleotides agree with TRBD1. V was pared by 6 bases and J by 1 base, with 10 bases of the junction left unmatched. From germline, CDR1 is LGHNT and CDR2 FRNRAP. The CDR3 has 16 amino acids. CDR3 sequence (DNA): TGTGCTAGTGGCCATGTCGTTGGGACAGGGAACACTGAAGCTTTCTTT. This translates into CASGHVVGTGNTEAFF.

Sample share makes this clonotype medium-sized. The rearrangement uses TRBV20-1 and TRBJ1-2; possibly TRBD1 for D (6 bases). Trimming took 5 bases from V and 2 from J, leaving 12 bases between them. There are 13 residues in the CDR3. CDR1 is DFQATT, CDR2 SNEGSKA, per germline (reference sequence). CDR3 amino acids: CSALDRINYGYTF. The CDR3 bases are TGCAGTGCTTTAGACAGGATCAACTATGGCTACACCTTC.

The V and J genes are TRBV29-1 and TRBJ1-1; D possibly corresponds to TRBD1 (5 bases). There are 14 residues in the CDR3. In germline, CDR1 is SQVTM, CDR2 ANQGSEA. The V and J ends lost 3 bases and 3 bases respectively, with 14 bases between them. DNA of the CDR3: TGCAGCGTTGACGCTAGCAGGGCCCACACTGAAGCTTTCTTT. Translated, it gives CSVDASRAHTEAFF.

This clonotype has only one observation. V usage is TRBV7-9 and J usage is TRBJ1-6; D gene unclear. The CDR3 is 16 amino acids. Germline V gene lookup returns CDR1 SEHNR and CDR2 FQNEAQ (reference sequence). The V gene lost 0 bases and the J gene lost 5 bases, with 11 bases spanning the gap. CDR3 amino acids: CASSLAPAGHNSPLHF. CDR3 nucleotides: TGTGCCAGCAGCTTAGCCCCGGCAGGCCATAATTCACCCCTCCACTTT.

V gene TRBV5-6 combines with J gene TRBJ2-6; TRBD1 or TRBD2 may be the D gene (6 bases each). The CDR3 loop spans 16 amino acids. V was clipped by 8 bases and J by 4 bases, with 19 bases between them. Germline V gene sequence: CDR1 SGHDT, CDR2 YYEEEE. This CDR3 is CASMVVGGFGANVLTF. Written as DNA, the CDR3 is TGTGCCAGTATGGTCGTAGGGGGGTTCGGGGCCAACGTCCTGACTTTC.

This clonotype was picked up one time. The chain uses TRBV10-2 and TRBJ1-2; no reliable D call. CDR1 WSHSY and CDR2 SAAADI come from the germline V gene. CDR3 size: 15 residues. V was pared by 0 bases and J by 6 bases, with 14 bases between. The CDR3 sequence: CASSESSSPRDGYTF. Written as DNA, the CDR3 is TGCGCCAGCAGTGAGTCCTCATCGCCCCGAGATGGCTACACCTTC.

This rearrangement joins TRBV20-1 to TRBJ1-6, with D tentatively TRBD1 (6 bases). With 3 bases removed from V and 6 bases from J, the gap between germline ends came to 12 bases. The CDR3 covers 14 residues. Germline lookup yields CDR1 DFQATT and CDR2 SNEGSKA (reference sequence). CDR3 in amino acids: CSASSGQINSPLHF. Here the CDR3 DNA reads TGCAGTGCTAGTAGCGGACAGATTAATTCACCCCTCCACTTT.

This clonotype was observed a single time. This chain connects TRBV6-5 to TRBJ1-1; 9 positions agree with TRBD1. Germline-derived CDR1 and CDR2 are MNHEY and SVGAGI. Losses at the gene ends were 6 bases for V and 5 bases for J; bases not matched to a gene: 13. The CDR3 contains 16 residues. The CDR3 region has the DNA TGTGCCAGCAGGATCGGACAGGGGCTAGATTTGACTGAAGCTTTCTTT. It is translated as CASRIGQGLDLTEAFF.

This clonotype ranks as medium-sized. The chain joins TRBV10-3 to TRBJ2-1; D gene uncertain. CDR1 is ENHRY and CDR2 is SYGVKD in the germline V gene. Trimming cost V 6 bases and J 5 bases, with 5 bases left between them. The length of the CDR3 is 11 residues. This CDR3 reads CAISDNNEQFF. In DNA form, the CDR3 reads TGTGCCATCAGCGACAACAATGAGCAGTTCTTC.

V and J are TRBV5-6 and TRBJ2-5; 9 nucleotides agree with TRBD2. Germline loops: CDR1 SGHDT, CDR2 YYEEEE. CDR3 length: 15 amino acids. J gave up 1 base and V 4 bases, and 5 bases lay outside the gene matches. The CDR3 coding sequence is TGTGCCAGCAGCCCAAGGGGACTAGCCCAAGAGACCCAGTACTTC. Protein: CASSPRGLAQETQYF.

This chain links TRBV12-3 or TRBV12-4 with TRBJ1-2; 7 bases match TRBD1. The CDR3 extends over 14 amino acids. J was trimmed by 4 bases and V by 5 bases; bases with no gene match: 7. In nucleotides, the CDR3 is TGTGCCAGCAGTGGTCAGGGGGGAGGCTATGGCTACACCTTC. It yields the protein CASSGQGGGYGYTF.

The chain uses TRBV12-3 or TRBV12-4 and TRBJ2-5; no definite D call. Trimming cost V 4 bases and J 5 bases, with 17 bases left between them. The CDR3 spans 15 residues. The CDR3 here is CASSYGRPSAETQYF. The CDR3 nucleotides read TGTGCCAGCAGTTATGGCCGACCGTCCGCGGAGACCCAGTACTTC.

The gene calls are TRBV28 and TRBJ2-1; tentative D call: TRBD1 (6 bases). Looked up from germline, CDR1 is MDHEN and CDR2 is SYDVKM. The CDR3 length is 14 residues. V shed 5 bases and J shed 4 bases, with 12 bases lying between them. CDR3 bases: TGTGCCAGCAGTGCCGGGACAACTTACAATGAGCAGTTCTTC. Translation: CASSAGTTYNEQFF.

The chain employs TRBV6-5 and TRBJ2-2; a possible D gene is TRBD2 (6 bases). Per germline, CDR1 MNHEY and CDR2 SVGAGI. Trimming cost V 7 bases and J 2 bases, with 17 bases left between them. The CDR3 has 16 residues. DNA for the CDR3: TGTGCCAGCACGAACGAGTTAGCGGTTAACACCGGGGAGCTGTTTTTT. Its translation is CASTNELAVNTGELFF.

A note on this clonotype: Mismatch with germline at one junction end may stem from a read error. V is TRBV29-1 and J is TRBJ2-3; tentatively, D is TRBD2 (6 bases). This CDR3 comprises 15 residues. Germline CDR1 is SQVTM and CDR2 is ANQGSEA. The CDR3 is CRVAPRSGSTDTQYF. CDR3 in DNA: TGCAGAGTTGCTCCGCGGAGCGGGAGCACAGATACGCAGTATTTT.

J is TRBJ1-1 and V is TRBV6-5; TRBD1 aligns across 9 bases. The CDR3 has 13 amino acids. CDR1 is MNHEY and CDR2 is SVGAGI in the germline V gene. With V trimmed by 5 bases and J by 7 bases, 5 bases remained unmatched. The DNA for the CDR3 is TGTGCCAGCAGTCCCTGGGACAGGGATGAAGCTTTCTTT. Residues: CASSPWDRDEAFF.

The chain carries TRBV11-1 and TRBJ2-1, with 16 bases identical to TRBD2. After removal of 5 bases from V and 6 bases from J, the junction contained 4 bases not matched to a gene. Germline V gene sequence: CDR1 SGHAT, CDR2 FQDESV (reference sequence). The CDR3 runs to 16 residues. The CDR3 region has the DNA TGTGCCAGCAGCAGGGGACTAGCGGGGGGGCCCAATGAGCAGTTCTTC. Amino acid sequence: CASSRGLAGGPNEQFF.

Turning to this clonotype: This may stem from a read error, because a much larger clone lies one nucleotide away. DNA of the CDR3: TGCAGCGTTGAAGATCGGACAGGGGGGAGGTACGAGCAGTACGTC. Its translation is CSVEDRTGGRYEQYV. The chain has TRBV29-1 and TRBJ2-7, with TRBD1 matching 10 bases. V gave up 0 bases and J gave up 4 bases; unmatched junction bases: 6. This CDR3 spans 15 amino acids. The V gene's germline CDR1 is SQVTM and CDR2 ANQGSEA.

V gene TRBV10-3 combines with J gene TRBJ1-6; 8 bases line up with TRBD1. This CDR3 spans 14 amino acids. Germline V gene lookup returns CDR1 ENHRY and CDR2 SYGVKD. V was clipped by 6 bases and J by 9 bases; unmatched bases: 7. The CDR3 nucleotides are TGTGCCATCAGCGCGACAGGGGCGACTTCACCCCTCCACTTT. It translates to CAISATGATSPLHF.

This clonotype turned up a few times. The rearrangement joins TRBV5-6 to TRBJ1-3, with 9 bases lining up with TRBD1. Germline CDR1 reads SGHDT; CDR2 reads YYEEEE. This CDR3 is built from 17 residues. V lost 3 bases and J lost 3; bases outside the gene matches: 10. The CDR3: CASSSTRDRVLGNTIYF. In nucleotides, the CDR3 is TGTGCCAGCAGCTCAACCCGGGACAGGGTTCTTGGAAACACCATATATTTT. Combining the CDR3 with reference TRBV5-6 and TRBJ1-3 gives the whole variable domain DAGVTQSPTHLIKTRGQQVTLRCSPKSGHDTVSWYQQALGQGPQFIFQYYEEEERQRGNFPDRFSGHQFPNYSSELNVNALLLGDSALYLCASSSTRDRVLGNTIYFGEGSWLTVV.

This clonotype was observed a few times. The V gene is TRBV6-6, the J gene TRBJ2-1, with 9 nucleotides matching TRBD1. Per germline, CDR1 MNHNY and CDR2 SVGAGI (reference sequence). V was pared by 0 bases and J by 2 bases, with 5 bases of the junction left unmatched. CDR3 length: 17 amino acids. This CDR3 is CASSYSTGGRPYNEQFF. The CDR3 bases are TGTGCCAGCAGTTACTCAACAGGGGGCCGTCCCTACAATGAGCAGTTCTTC.